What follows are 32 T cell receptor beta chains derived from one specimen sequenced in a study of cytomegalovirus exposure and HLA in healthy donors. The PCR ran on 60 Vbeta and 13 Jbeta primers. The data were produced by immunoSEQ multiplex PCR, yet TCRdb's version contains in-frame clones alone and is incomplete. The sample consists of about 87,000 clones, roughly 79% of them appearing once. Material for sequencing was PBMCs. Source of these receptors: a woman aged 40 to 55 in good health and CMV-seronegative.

CDR3 nucleotide sequence: TGTGCCAGCAGTCTGCGGGGACAGGTGGGCACTAATGAAAAACTGTTTTTT. This encodes CASSLRGQVGTNEKLFF. The genes are TRBV5-6 and TRBJ1-4, with 8 bases that match TRBD1. The CDR3 extends over 17 amino acids. The V gene's germline CDR1 is SGHDT and CDR2 YYEEEE. The V gene end was trimmed by 5 bases and the J gene end by 2 bases; junction bases not matched to a gene: 11.

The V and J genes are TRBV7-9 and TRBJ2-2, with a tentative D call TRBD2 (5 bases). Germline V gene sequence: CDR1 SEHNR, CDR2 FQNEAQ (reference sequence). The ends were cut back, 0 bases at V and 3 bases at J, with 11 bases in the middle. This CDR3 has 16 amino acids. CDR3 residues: CASSLAREGYTGELFF. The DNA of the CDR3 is TGTGCCAGCAGCTTAGCCCGTGAGGGATACACCGGGGAGCTGTTTTTT.

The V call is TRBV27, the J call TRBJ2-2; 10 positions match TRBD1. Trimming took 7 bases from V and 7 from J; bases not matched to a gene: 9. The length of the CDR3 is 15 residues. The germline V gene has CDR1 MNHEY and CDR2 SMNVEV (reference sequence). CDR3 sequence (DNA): TGTGCCAGCAAAGACAGGGGGCTCGGGGGCGGGGAGCTGTTTTTT. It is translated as CASKDRGLGGGELFF.

The CDR3 here is CAAKRTSGGYNEQFF. CDR3 nucleotide sequence: TGTGCCGCTAAACGGACTAGCGGGGGGTACAATGAGCAGTTCTTC. The rearrangement joins TRBV13 to TRBJ2-1; 14 nucleotides agree with TRBD2. CDR3 length: 15 residues. The J segment lost 4 bases and the V segment lost 11 bases, leaving 7 bases of the junction unmatched. Germline assignment: CDR1 PRHDT and CDR2 FYEKMQ (reference sequence).

CDR3 sequence: CASRDSHPNTEAFF. Here the CDR3 DNA reads TGTGCCAGCAGGGACAGCCACCCGAACACTGAAGCTTTCTTT. The rearrangement links TRBV6-5 to TRBJ1-1, with D possibly TRBD1 on 6 matching bases. V gave up 6 bases and J gave up 1 base, with 12 bases separating them. Germline V gene lookup returns CDR1 MNHEY and CDR2 SVGAGI. CDR3 size: 14 residues.

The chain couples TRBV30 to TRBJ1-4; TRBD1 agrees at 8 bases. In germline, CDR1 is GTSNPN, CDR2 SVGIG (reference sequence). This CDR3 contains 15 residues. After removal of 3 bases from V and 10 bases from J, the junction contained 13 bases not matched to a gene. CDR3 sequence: CAWRPTGTGVGKLFF. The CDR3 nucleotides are TGTGCCTGGAGGCCAACCGGGACAGGAGTAGGAAAACTGTTTTTT.

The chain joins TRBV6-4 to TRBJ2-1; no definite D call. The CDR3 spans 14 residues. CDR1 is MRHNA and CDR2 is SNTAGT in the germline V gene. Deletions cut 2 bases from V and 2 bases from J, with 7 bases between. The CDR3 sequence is CASSDRSAYNEQFF. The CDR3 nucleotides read TGTGCCAGCAGTGACCGTTCAGCCTACAATGAGCAGTTCTTC.

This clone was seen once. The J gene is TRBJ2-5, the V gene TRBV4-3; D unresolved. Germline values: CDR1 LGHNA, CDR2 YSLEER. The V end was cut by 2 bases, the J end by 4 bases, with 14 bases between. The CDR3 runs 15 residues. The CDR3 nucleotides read TGCGCCAGCAGCCAACAAAGTGGTAGTCCAGAGACCCAGTACTTC. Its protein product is CASSQQSGSPETQYF.

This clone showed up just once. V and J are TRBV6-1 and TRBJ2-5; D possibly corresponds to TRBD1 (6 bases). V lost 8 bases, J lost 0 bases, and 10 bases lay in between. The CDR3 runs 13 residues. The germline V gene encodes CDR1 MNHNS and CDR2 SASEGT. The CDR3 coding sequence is TGTGCCAGCGGGGGCCCGTACCAAGAGACCCAGTACTTC. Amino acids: CASGGPYQETQYF.

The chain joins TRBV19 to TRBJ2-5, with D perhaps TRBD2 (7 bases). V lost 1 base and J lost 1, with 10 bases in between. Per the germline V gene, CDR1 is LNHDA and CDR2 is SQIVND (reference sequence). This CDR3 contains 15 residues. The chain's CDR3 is CASSIARGLQETQYF. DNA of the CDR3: TGTGCCAGTAGTATAGCGCGGGGGCTCCAAGAGACCCAGTACTTC. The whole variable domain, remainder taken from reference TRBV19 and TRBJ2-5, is DGGITQSPKYLFRKEGQNVTLSCEQNLNHDAMYWYRQDPGQGLRLIYYSQIVNDFQKGDIAEGYSVSREKKESFPLTVTSAQKNPTAFYLCASSIARGLQETQYFGPGTRLLVL.

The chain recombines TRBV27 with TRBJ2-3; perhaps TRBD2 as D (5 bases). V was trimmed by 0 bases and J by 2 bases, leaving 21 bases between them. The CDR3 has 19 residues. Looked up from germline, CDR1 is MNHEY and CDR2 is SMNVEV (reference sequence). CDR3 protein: CASSLSRLWVGENTDTQYF. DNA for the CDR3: TGTGCCAGCAGTTTATCGCGGCTTTGGGTCGGGGAAAACACAGATACGCAGTATTTT.

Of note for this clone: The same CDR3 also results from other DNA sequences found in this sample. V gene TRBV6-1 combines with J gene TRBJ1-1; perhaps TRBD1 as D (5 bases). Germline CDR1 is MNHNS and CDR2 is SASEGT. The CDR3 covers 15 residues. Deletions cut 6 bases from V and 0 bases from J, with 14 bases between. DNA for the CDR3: TGTGCCAGCAGCGACCTGGGGCAGCTGAACACTGAAGCTTTCTTT. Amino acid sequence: CASSDLGQLNTEAFF.

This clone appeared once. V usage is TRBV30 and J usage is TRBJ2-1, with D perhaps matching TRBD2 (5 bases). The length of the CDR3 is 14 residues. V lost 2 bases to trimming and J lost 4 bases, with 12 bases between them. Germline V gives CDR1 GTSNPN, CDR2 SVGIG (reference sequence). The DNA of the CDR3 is TGTGCCTGGAGTAGTAGCGAGGTTTACAATGAGCAGTTCTTC. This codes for CAWSSSEVYNEQFF.

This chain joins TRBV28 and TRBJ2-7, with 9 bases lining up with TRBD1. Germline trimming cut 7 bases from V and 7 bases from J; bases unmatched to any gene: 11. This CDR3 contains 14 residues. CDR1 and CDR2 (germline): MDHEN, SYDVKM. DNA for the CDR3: TGTGCCAGCACGGGGACAGGGTTGATTCGAGAGCAGTACTTC. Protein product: CASTGTGLIREQYF.

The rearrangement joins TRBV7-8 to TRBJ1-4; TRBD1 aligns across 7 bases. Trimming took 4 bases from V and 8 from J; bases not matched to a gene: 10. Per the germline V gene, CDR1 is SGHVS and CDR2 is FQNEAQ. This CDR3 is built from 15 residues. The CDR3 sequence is CASSYQGGAREKLFF. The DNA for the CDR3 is TGTGCCAGCAGCTACCAAGGGGGCGCCCGAGAAAAACTGTTTTTT. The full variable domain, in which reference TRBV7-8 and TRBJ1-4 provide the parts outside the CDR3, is GAGVSQSPRYKVAKRGQDVALRCDPISGHVSLFWYQQALGQGPEFLTYFQNEAQLDKSGLPSDRFFAERPEGSVSTLKIQRTQQEDSAVYLCASSYQGGAREKLFFGSGTQLSVL.

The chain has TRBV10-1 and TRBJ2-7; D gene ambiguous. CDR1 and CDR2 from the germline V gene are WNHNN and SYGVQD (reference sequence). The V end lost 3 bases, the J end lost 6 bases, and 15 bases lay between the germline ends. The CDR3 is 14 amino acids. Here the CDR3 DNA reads TGCGCCAGCAGTGACAACAGTTCGGTCCTCGAGCAGTACTTC. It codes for CASSDNSSVLEQYF.

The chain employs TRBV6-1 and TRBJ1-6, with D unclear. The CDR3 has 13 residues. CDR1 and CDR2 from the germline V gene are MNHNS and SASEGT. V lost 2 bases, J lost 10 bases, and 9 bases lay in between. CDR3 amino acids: CASSERANSPLHF. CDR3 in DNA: TGTGCCAGCAGTGAACGTGCGAACTCACCCCTCCACTTT.

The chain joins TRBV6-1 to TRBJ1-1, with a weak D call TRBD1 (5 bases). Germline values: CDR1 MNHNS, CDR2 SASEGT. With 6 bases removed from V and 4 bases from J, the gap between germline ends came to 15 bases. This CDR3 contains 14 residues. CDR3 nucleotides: TGTGCCAGCAGCACCCGGGGGGTGGCCACTGAAGCTTTCTTT. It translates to CASSTRGVATEAFF.

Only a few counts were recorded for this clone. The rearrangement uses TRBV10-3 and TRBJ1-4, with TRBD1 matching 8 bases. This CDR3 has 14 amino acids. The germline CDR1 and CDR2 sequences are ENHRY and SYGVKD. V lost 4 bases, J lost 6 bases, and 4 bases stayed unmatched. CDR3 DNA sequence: TGTGCCATCAGTGTAAGCAGGGGGCATGAAAAACTGTTTTTT. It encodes CAISVSRGHEKLFF.

The CDR3 protein is CASSQEQAEQFF. CDR3 sequence (DNA): TGCGCCAGCAGCCAAGAACAGGCCGAGCAGTTCTTC. This sequence joins TRBV4-1 and TRBJ2-1; a possible D gene is TRBD1 (5 bases). The germline gives CDR1 MGHRA, CDR2 YSYEKL. The CDR3 length is 12 residues. V was clipped by 0 bases and J by 10 bases, with 7 bases between them.

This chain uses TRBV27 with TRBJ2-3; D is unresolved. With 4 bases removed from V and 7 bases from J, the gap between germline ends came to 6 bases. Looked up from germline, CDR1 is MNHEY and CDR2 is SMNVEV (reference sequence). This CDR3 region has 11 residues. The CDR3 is CASSSTNTQYF. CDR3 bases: TGTGCCAGCAGTTCAACAAATACGCAGTATTTT.

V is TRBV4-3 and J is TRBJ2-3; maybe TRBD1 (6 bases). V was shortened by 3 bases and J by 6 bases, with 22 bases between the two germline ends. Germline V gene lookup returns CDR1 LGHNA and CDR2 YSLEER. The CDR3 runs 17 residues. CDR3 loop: CASSQYPGTQITDTQYF. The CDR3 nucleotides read TGCGCCAGCAGCCAGTACCCCGGGACACAAATAACGGATACGCAGTATTTT.

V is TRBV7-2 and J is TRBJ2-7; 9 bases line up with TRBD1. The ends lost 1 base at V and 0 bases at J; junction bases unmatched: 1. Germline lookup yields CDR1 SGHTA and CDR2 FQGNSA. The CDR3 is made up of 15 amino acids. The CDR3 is CASSLGDRVSYEQYF. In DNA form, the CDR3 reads TGTGCCAGCAGCTTAGGGGACAGGGTCTCCTACGAGCAGTACTTC. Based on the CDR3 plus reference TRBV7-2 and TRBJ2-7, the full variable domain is GAGVSQSPSNKVTEKGKDVELRCDPISGHTALYWYRQSLGQGLEFLIYFQGNSAPDKSGLPSDRFSAERTGGSVSTLTIQRTQQEDSAVYLCASSLGDRVSYEQYFGPGTRLTVT.

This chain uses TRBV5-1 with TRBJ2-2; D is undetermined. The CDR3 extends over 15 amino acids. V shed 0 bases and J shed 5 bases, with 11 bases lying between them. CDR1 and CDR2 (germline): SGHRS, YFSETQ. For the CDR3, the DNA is TGCGCCAGCAGCTTGGACCGGGTTTCGACCGGGGAGCTGTTTTTT. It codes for CASSLDRVSTGELFF.

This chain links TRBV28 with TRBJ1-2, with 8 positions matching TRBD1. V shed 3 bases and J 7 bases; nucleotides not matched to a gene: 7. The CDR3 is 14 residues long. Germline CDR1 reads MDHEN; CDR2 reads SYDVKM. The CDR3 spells CASSLSQGAAGYTF. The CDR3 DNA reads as TGTGCCAGCAGTTTGTCCCAGGGGGCCGCTGGCTACACCTTC.

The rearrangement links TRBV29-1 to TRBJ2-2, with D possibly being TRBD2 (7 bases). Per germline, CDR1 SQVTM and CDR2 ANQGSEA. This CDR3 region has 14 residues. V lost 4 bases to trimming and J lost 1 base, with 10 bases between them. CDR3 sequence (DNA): TGCAGCGTTGGCGGGGGCGAGAACACCGGGGAGCTGTTTTTT. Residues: CSVGGGENTGELFF.

The CDR3 region is CASSLRGGQAGPSPLHF. CDR3 sequence (DNA): TGTGCCAGCAGCCTAAGGGGAGGACAAGCGGGTCCTTCACCCCTCCACTTT. The J gene is TRBJ1-6, the V gene TRBV7-2, with D perhaps TRBD1 (5 bases). The V end lost 5 bases, the J end lost 9 bases, and 23 bases lay between the germline ends. Germline V gene sequence: CDR1 SGHTA, CDR2 FQGNSA. This CDR3 comprises 17 residues.

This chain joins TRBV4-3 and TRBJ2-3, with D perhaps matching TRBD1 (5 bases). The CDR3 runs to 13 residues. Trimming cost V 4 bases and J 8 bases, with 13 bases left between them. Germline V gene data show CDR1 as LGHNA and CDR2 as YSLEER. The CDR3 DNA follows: TGCGCCAGCAGCCGAACTGGGGCCGCTACGCAGTATTTT. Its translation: CASSRTGAATQYF.

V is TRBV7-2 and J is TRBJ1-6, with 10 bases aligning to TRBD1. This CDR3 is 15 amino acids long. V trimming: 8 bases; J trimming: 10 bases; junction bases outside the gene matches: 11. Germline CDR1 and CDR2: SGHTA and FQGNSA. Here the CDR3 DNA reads TGTGCCAGCGCACTAGCCGGGACAGGGGAGTCACCCCTCCACTTT. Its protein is CASALAGTGESPLHF. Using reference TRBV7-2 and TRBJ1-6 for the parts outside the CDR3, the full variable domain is GAGVSQSPSNKVTEKGKDVELRCDPISGHTALYWYRQSLGQGLEFLIYFQGNSAPDKSGLPSDRFSAERTGGSVSTLTIQRTQQEDSAVYLCASALAGTGESPLHFGNGTRLTVT.

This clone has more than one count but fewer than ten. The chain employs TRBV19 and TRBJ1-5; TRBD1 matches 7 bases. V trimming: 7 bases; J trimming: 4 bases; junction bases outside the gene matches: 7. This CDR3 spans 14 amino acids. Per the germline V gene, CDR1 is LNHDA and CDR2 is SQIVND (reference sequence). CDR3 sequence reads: CASTLRDRNQPQHF. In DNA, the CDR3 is TGTGCCAGTACCCTCCGGGACAGAAATCAGCCCCAGCATTTT.

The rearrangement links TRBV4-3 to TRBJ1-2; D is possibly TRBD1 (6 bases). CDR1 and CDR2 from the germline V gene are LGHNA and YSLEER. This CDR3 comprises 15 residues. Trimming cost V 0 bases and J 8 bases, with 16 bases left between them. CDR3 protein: CASSQDRLTGRGYTF. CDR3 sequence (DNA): TGCGCCAGCAGCCAAGATCGGTTAACAGGGCGAGGCTACACCTTC.

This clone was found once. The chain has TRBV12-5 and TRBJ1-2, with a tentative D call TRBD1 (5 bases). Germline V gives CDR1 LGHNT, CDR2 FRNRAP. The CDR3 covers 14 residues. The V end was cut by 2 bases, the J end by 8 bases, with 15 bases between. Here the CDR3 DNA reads TGTGCTAGTGGTTTGTCTAGGGACTTTAACGGCTACACCTTC. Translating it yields CASGLSRDFNGYTF.